Following are 32 T cell receptor beta chains from one sample sequenced in a study of regulatory T cells in long-lasting Graves disease. CDR3-region Arm-PCR and iRepertoire HTBI primers produced the TCR beta libraries. TCRdb used MiXCR to reprocess the multiplex PCR reads, holding one entry per CDR3 protein. This table has approximately 360,000 distinct CDR3 sequences, 10% to 15% appearing once. Time point indicated: newly diagnosed GD, antithyroid drugs for less than 3 months. Extracted PBMC RNA gave rise to the TCR library. In addition, the sample was reused for a study of T cells in Graves' hyperthyroidism and ophthalmopathy.

The sample was peripheral blood mononuclear cells (PBMCs), taken at new diagnosis, from a patient treated with antithyroid drugs. The receptors originated from a young woman with Graves disease.

Ten or more counts support this clonotype. This chain connects TRBV6-4 to TRBJ2-7; perhaps TRBD1 as D (6 bases). The CDR3 is 13 amino acids. V was shortened by 8 bases and J by 0 bases, with 11 bases between the two germline ends. Germline assignment: CDR1 MRHNA and CDR2 SNTAGT. For the CDR3, the DNA is TGTGCCAGCCTAACAGGGAGCTCCTACGAGCAGTACTTC. Translating it yields CASLTGSSYEQYF.

This clonotype was observed a few times. V is TRBV4-1 and J is TRBJ2-7; unclear D gene. Germline V gene lookup returns CDR1 MGHRA and CDR2 YSYEKL. V dropped 3 bases and J dropped 3 bases, with 9 bases sitting between them. There are 13 residues in the CDR3. The CDR3 coding sequence is TGCGCCAGCAGCCAGATGACAAACTACGAGCAGTACTTC. It encodes CASSQMTNYEQYF.

A note on this clonotype: A much larger clone is a single base away; this may be a read error. The chain links TRBV6-9 to TRBJ1-2, with D hard to call. Germline V lookup: CDR1 MNHGY, CDR2 SVAAGI. This CDR3 comprises 14 residues. Trimming removed 4 bases from V and 3 bases from J, with 12 bases in between. The CDR3 protein is CASSSRGRDYGYTF. DNA of the CDR3: TGTGCCAGCAGTTCCCGGGGAAGAGACTATGGCTACACCTTC.

This clonotype was seen many times. J is TRBJ2-1 and V is TRBV14; no reliable D call. This CDR3 region has 16 residues. Germline CDR1 reads SGHDN; CDR2 reads FVKESK. Trimming shortened V by 0 bases and J by 8 bases, and 17 bases separated the two germline ends. CDR3 sequence: CASSQEIYVARDEQFF. The CDR3 coding sequence is TGTGCCAGCAGCCAAGAAATATACGTCGCCCGGGATGAGCAGTTCTTC.

This clonotype has ten or more counts. The chain recombines TRBV11-3 with TRBJ2-1; perhaps TRBD2 as D (5 bases). Germline V CDR1 and CDR2: SGHNT, YENEEA. Trimming removed 5 bases from V and 9 bases from J, with 14 bases in between. There are 13 residues in the CDR3. Here the CDR3 reads CASSRLGGREQFF. DNA for the CDR3: TGTGCCAGCAGCCGACTGGGCGGGCGTGAGCAGTTCTTC.

This clonotype has a handful of counts. V usage is TRBV5-5 and J usage is TRBJ1-4, with 7 bases matching TRBD1. This CDR3 has 15 residues. Trimming cost V 0 bases and J 3 bases; bases outside gene matches: 2. Germline CDR1 reads SGHKS; CDR2 reads YYEKEE (reference sequence). The CDR3 DNA sequence: TGTGCCAGCAGCTTGGGGGACAGCTCTAATGAAAAACTGTTTTTT. Residues: CASSLGDSSNEKLFF.

The J gene is TRBJ1-2, the V gene TRBV19; 7 nucleotides line up with TRBD1. The germline V gene has CDR1 LNHDA and CDR2 SQIVND (reference sequence). After removal of 10 bases from V and 12 bases from J, the junction contained 17 bases not matched to a gene. CDR3 size: 13 residues. CDR3 sequence: CATRTGLTEGHTF. In DNA form, the CDR3 reads TGTGCCACCCGGACAGGTCTCACCGAGGGCCACACCTTC. Drawing the rest from reference TRBV19 and TRBJ1-2, the complete variable domain is DGGITQSPKYLFRKEGQNVTLSCEQNLNHDAMYWYRQDPGQGLRLIYYSQIVNDFQKGDIAEGYSVSREKKESFPLTVTSAQKNPTAFYLCATRTGLTEGHTFGSGTRLTVV.

This clonotype was seen at least ten times. The chain combines TRBV7-8 with TRBJ2-1; no clear D. The V gene lost 2 bases and the J gene lost 6 bases, with 5 bases spanning the gap. CDR3 length: 12 residues. From germline, CDR1 is SGHVS and CDR2 FQNEAQ. This CDR3 is CASSLRSNEQFF. CDR3 nucleotides: TGTGCCAGCAGCTTACGTTCCAATGAGCAGTTCTTC.

This clonotype appeared many times. The V and J genes are TRBV6-2 or TRBV6-3 and TRBJ2-7; 9 nucleotides align to TRBD2. This CDR3 contains 13 residues. CDR1 is MNHEY and CDR2 is SVGEGT in the germline V gene. J gave up 5 bases and V 8 bases, and 7 bases lay outside the gene matches. The CDR3 protein is CASLLAGINEQYF. Written as DNA, the CDR3 is TGTGCCAGCCTCCTAGCGGGAATCAACGAGCAGTACTTC.

In its sample, this clonotype was seen many times. The chain carries TRBV15 and TRBJ2-4; possible D gene TRBD1, 6 bases. Trimming shortened V by 0 bases and J by 6 bases, and 21 bases separated the two germline ends. The germline V gene encodes CDR1 LNHNV and CDR2 YYDKDF (reference sequence). The CDR3 totals 18 residues. In DNA form, the CDR3 reads TGTGCCACCAGCAGAGATGACGAGGGGGAGTGGTCGGGAAACATTCAGTACTTC. It encodes CATSRDDEGEWSGNIQYF.

V gene TRBV20-1 combines with J gene TRBJ1-2; 8 bases fit TRBD1. CDR1 is DFQATT, CDR2 SNEGSKA, per germline (reference sequence). This CDR3 has 15 residues. The ends lost 1 base at V and 3 bases at J; junction bases unmatched: 7. The DNA for the CDR3 is TGCAGTGCTAGAGGGTCGGCAGGGGGCGACTATGGCTACACCTTC. It encodes CSARGSAGGDYGYTF.

The DNA of the CDR3 is TGCGCCAGCAGCCAAGATGGGACAGGGTCGGGCGAGCAGTACTTC. It specifies CASSQDGTGSGEQYF. The chain recombines TRBV4-3 with TRBJ2-7, with 9 positions matching TRBD1. Germline-derived CDR1 and CDR2 are LGHNA and YSLEER. V dropped 0 bases and J dropped 6; count of bases not matched to a gene: 6. The CDR3 sequence is 15 residues long.

The V call is TRBV7-2, the J call TRBJ1-5; no firm D call. In germline, CDR1 is SGHTA, CDR2 FQGNSA. The CDR3 has 18 residues. V lost 2 bases, J lost 2 bases, and 19 bases lay in between. CDR3 protein: CASSLYPPPPLGNQPQHF. For the CDR3, the DNA is TGTGCCAGCAGCTTATACCCCCCTCCACCCCTAGGCAATCAGCCCCAGCATTTT.

This clonotype was counted ten times or more. The chain joins TRBV28 to TRBJ2-7; 10 positions agree with TRBD1. V lost 6 bases to trimming and J lost 1 base; unmatched junction nucleotides: 9. This CDR3 region has 16 residues. Germline values: CDR1 MDHEN, CDR2 SYDVKM. As DNA, the CDR3 is TGTGCCAGCAGGGCCATAGGGGACAGGGGATCCTACGAGCAGTACTTC. It translates to CASRAIGDRGSYEQYF.

This clonotype was recorded a few times. The rearrangement joins TRBV27 to TRBJ1-2, with 7 bases aligning to TRBD1. Germline lookup yields CDR1 MNHEY and CDR2 SMNVEV (reference sequence). V was clipped by 6 bases and J by 9 bases; unmatched bases: 10. This CDR3 has 13 amino acids. CDR3 residues: CASSPGGLSSYTF. CDR3 DNA: TGTGCCAGCAGCCCAGGGGGGCTTTCCAGCTACACCTTC.

The V gene is TRBV7-2, the J gene TRBJ2-7, with D tentatively TRBD2 (6 bases). This CDR3 comprises 15 residues. CDR1 and CDR2 from the germline V gene are SGHTA and FQGNSA. The V end lost 5 bases, the J end lost 7 bases, and 21 bases lay between the germline ends. CDR3 sequence: CASSPSAGRMGEQYV. The CDR3 DNA is TGTGCCAGCAGCCCCTCCGCGGGGCGAATGGGGGAGCAGTACGTC.

This clonotype has ten or more counts. The chain carries TRBV3-1 and TRBJ2-4, with D uncertain. The V end was cut by 0 bases, the J end by 0 bases, with 15 bases between. Germline values: CDR1 LGHDT, CDR2 YNNKEL (reference sequence). The CDR3 contains 18 residues. Here the CDR3 reads CASSQDFNIVLAKNIQYF. The CDR3 bases are TGTGCCAGCAGCCAAGATTTCAACATCGTGCTAGCCAAAAACATTCAGTACTTC.

This clonotype has ten or more counts. The V call is TRBV7-2, the J call TRBJ1-6, with 7 bases matching TRBD1. Germline assignment: CDR1 SGHTA and CDR2 FQGNSA. The V and J ends lost 2 bases and 8 bases, in that order; junction bases with no gene match: 6. The CDR3 is 15 amino acids. The CDR3 loop is CASSLLRGLDSPLHF. CDR3 in DNA: TGTGCCAGCAGCTTACTGAGGGGGCTTGATTCACCCCTCCACTTT.

This clonotype came up many times. The chain links TRBV12-3 or TRBV12-4 to TRBJ2-1; 14 bases match TRBD2. This CDR3 spans 17 amino acids. The V gene end was trimmed by 6 bases and the J gene end by 9 bases; junction bases not matched to a gene: 13. The CDR3 loop is CASRRGTSGSRASEQFF. Here the CDR3 DNA reads TGTGCCAGCAGACGAGGGACTAGCGGGAGTCGGGCAAGTGAGCAGTTCTTC.

This clonotype was seen a few times. The CDR3 coding sequence is TGTGCCACCAGCAGAGATGATCGGGGTTTATCCTACAATGAGCAGTTCTTC. It codes for CATSRDDRGLSYNEQFF. J is TRBJ2-1 and V is TRBV15; maybe TRBD2 (5 bases). Per the germline V gene, CDR1 is LNHNV and CDR2 is YYDKDF (reference sequence). CDR3 length: 17 amino acids. V was clipped by 0 bases and J by 1 base, with 13 bases between them.

This clonotype has a handful of counts. The chain combines TRBV13 with TRBJ2-5; D is unclear. The germline gives CDR1 PRHDT, CDR2 FYEKMQ (reference sequence). The CDR3 totals 15 residues. V was clipped by 5 bases and J by 0 bases, with 13 bases between them. In nucleotides, the CDR3 is TGTGCCAGCAGCGCACAGAGCTTATACCAAGAGACCCAGTACTTC. Translated, it gives CASSAQSLYQETQYF.

This clonotype was counted at least ten times. The CDR3 loop reads CSARGGQEPEQFF. The CDR3 coding sequence is TGCAGTGCTAGAGGGGGACAGGAACCTGAGCAGTTCTTC. The rearrangement joins TRBV20-1 to TRBJ2-1; 8 bases map to TRBD1. Germline V gene data show CDR1 as DFQATT and CDR2 as SNEGSKA (reference sequence). This CDR3 spans 13 amino acids. V lost 1 base, J lost 9 bases, and 5 bases stayed unmatched.

CDR3 bases: TGTGCCAGCAGTGAAGTTCGTGGGGAAGCTTTCTTT. Translation gives CASSEVRGEAFF. The rearrangement uses TRBV2 and TRBJ1-1; D is unclear. V shed 1 base and J shed 8 bases, with 8 bases lying between them. The CDR3 loop spans 12 amino acids. Germline V gene data show CDR1 as SNHLY and CDR2 as FYNNEI. The full variable domain, with the rest looked up from reference TRBV2 and TRBJ1-1, is EPEVTQTPSHQVTQMGQEVILRCVPISNHLYFYWYRQILGQKVEFLVSFYNNEISEKSEIFDDQFSVERPDGSNFTLKIRSTKLEDSAMYFCASSEVRGEAFFGQGTRLTVV.

This clonotype came up many times. The V call is TRBV12-3 or TRBV12-4, the J call TRBJ1-4; D call uncertain. The ends were cut back, 5 bases at V and 4 bases at J, with 23 bases in the middle. CDR3 length: 18 residues. Written as DNA, the CDR3 is TGTGCCAGCAGTCGGACCGATGGCCTCTTCAGATTTAATGAAAAACTGTTTTTT. Translating it yields CASSRTDGLFRFNEKLFF.

This clonotype came up many times. The CDR3: CASSGKTGNTGELFF. CDR3 nucleotide sequence: TGTGCCAGCAGCGGAAAGACAGGAAACACCGGGGAGCTGTTTTTT. This rearrangement joins TRBV9 to TRBJ2-2; TRBD1 is a possible D gene (6 bases). V lost 3 bases and J 2 bases, leaving 11 bases between the germline ends. The CDR3 covers 15 residues. The V gene's germline CDR1 is SGDLS and CDR2 YYNGEE.

This clonotype was recorded at least ten times. The genes are TRBV27 and TRBJ1-1, with D tentatively TRBD1 (5 bases). Trimming stripped 5 bases from V and 7 bases from J, with 11 bases between. The CDR3 contains 12 residues. Germline V gives CDR1 MNHEY, CDR2 SMNVEV (reference sequence). The CDR3 reads CASSDRGLEAFF. In nucleotides, the CDR3 is TGTGCCAGCAGTGATAGGGGCCTTGAAGCTTTCTTT.

This clonotype was seen more than once but under ten times. V and J are TRBV6-2 or TRBV6-3 and TRBJ2-1; the D gene could be TRBD1 or TRBD2 (5 bases each). V was clipped by 4 bases and J by 8 bases, with 15 bases between them. The CDR3 is made up of 14 amino acids. The germline gives CDR1 MNHEY, CDR2 SVGEGT. The CDR3 sequence is CASSSAGAWDEQFF. In nucleotides, the CDR3 is TGTGCCAGCAGTTCCGCCGGGGCGTGGGATGAGCAGTTCTTC.

This clonotype was detected many times. This chain links TRBV29-1 with TRBJ1-1; D not certain. Trimming left V 0 bases short and J 9 bases short, with 5 bases between. Germline V gives CDR1 SQVTM, CDR2 ANQGSEA. The CDR3 totals 10 residues. CDR3 coding DNA: TGCAGCGTTGAAGACAGTAAAGCTTTCTTT. It is translated as CSVEDSKAFF.

This clonotype was detected ten times or more. The chain couples TRBV6-9 to TRBJ2-3, with D perhaps matching TRBD1 (6 bases). The CDR3 is 16 residues long. Germline CDR1 and CDR2: MNHGY and SVAAGI. The V gene lost 4 bases and the J gene lost 4 bases, with 18 bases spanning the gap. The CDR3 protein is CASSFSSGVRSDTQYF. The CDR3 DNA follows: TGTGCCAGCAGTTTTTCGTCAGGGGTACGGTCAGATACGCAGTATTTT.

This clonotype has more than one count but fewer than ten. The V gene is TRBV7-2, the J gene TRBJ1-3, with a weak D call TRBD1 (5 bases). Germline V gives CDR1 SGHTA, CDR2 FQGNSA. The CDR3 extends over 16 amino acids. Trimming cost V 5 bases and J 0 bases, with 14 bases left between them. CDR3 amino acids: CASSLGPTHSGNTIYF. The CDR3 coding sequence is TGTGCCAGCAGCCTGGGACCGACCCACTCTGGAAACACCATATATTTT.

The chain recombines TRBV28 with TRBJ2-1, with TRBD2 identical over 11 bases. CDR3 length equals 16 residues. The germline CDR1 and CDR2 sequences are MDHEN and SYDVKM. Trimming removed 2 bases from V and 9 bases from J; junction bases left unmatched: 9. As DNA, the CDR3 is TGTGCCAGCAGTTTAGGTTTACTAGCGGGAGTGGGTGAGCAGTTCTTC. Translating it yields CASSLGLLAGVGEQFF. The full variable domain, completed using reference TRBV28 and TRBJ2-1, is DVKVTQSSRYLVKRTGEKVFLECVQDMDHENMFWYRQDPGLGLRLIYFSYDVKMKEKGDIPEGYSVSREKKERFSLILESASTNQTSMYLCASSLGLLAGVGEQFFGPGTRLTVL.

Many counts were recorded for this clonotype. The chain combines TRBV7-2 with TRBJ1-1; D uncertain. The germline CDR1 and CDR2 sequences are SGHTA and FQGNSA. Trimming shortened V by 1 base and J by 11 bases, and 8 bases separated the two germline ends. This CDR3 contains 11 residues. The CDR3 coding sequence is TGTGCCAGCAGCTTAGGGCATGGGGCTTTCTTT. Encoded protein: CASSLGHGAFF.